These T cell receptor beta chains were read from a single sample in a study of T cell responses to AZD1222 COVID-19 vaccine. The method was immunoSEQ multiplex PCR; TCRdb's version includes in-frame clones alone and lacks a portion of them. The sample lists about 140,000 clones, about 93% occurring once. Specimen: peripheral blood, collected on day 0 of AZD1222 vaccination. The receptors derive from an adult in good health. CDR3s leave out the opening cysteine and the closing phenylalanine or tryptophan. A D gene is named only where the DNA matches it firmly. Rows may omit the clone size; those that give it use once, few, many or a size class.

CDR3aa: ASSLGWESSGNTIY
j_gene: TRBJ1-3
d_gene: .
abundance: once
v_gene: TRBV7-2

CDR3aa: ASSAGQGPGDTQY
j_gene: TRBJ2-3
d_gene: TRBD1
abundance: .
v_gene: TRBV5-1

CDR3aa: ASNPSYRGYEQY
j_gene: TRBJ2-7
d_gene: TRBD1
abundance: .
v_gene: TRBV6-5

CDR3aa: ASSLGPGQGIYEQY
j_gene: TRBJ2-7
d_gene: TRBD1
abundance: .
v_gene: TRBV7-2

CDR3aa: ASSVGAPGIWNEQF
j_gene: TRBJ2-1
d_gene: .
abundance: .
v_gene: TRBV9

CDR3aa: ASSSDSNQPQH
j_gene: TRBJ1-5
d_gene: .
abundance: .
v_gene: TRBV28

CDR3aa: ASSLWARLAGGNEQF
j_gene: TRBJ2-1
d_gene: TRBD2
abundance: .
v_gene: TRBV5-6

CDR3aa: ASSSTGSLTNEKLF
j_gene: TRBJ1-4
d_gene: TRBD1
abundance: .
v_gene: TRBV5-1

CDR3aa: AVQGEDTGELF
j_gene: TRBJ2-2
d_gene: .
abundance: .
v_gene: TRBV10-1

CDR3aa: AINRGSNEQF
j_gene: TRBJ2-1
d_gene: TRBD1
abundance: .
v_gene: TRBV10-3

CDR3aa: ASSPHFSRHYEQY
j_gene: TRBJ2-7
d_gene: .
abundance: few
v_gene: TRBV7-2

CDR3aa: ATSRGGLAGVNEQF
j_gene: TRBJ2-1
d_gene: TRBD2
abundance: .
v_gene: TRBV15

CDR3aa: ASSSKGAGGNTIY
j_gene: TRBJ1-3
d_gene: TRBD1
abundance: .
v_gene: TRBV5-1

CDR3aa: SVVGGRDPLFYGYT
j_gene: TRBJ1-2
d_gene: .
abundance: .
v_gene: TRBV29-1

CDR3aa: ASSYRQGFVGELF
j_gene: TRBJ2-2
d_gene: .
abundance: once
v_gene: TRBV6-5

CDR3aa: ASSVDLAGLGNEQF
j_gene: TRBJ2-1
d_gene: .
abundance: .
v_gene: TRBV9